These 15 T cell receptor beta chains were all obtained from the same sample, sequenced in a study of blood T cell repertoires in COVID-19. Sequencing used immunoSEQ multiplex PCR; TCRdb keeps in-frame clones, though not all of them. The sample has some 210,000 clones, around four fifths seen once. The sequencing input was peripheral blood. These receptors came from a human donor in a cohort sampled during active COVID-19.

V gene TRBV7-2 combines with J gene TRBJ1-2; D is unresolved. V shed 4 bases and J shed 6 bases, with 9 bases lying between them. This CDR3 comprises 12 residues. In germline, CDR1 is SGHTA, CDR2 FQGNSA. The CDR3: CASSSTTHGYTF. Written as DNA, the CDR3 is TGTGCCAGCAGCTCTACCACCCATGGCTACACCTTC.

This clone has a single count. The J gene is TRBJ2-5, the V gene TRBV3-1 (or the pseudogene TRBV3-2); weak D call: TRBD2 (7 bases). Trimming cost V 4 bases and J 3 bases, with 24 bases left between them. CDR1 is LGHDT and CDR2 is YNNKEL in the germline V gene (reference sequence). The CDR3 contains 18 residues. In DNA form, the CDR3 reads TGTGCCAGCAGCCCAATAATTGGGGGGGGCGGAGGCGAAGAGACCCAGTACTTC. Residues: CASSPIIGGGGGEETQYF.

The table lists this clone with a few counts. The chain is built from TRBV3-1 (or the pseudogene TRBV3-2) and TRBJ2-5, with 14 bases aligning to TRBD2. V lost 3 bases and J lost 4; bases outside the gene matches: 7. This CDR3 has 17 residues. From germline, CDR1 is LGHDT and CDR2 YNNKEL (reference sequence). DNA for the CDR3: TGTGCCAGCAGCCAGGGACTAGCGGGAGTACGGAGAGAGACCCAGTACTTC. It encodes CASSQGLAGVRRETQYF.

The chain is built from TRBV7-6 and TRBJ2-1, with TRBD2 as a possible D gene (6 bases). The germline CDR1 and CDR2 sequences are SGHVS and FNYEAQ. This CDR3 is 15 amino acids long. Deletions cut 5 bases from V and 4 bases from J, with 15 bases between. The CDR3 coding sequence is TGTGCCAGCAGCACAAGGCGGGACTCTTACAATGAGCAGTTCTTC. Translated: CASSTRRDSYNEQFF.

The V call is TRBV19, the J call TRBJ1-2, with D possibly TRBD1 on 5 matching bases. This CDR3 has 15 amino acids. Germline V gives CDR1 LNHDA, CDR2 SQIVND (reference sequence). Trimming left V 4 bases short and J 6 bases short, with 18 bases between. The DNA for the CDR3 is TGTGCCAGTAGTAGGACAACTGTGGTGGTCGATGGCTACACCTTC. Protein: CASSRTTVVVDGYTF.

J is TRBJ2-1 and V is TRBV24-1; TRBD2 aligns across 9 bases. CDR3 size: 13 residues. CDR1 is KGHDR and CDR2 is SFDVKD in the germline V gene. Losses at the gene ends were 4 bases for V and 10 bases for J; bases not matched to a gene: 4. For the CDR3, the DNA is TGTGCCACCAGTGAGGGACTAGCAGGCGAGCAGTTCTTC. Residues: CATSEGLAGEQFF.

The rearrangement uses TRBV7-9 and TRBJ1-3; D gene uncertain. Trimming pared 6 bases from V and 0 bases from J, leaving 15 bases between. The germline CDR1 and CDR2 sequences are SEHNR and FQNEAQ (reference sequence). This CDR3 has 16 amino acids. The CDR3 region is CASRVSAVSSGNTIYF. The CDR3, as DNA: TGTGCCAGCAGAGTCTCTGCCGTGAGCTCTGGAAACACCATATATTTT.

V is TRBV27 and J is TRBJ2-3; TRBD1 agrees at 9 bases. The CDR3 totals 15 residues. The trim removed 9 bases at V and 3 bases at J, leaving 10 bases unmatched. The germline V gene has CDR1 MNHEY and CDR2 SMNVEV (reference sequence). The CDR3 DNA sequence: TGTGCCAGTAAAGCCCGGACAGGGGCAACAGATACGCAGTATTTT. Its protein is CASKARTGATDTQYF.

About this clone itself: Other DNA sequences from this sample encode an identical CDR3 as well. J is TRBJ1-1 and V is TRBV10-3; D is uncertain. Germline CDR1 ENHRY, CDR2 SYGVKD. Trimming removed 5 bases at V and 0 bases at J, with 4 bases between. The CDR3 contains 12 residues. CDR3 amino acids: CAISNMNTEAFF. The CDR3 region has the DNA TGTGCCATCAGTAACATGAACACTGAAGCTTTCTTT.

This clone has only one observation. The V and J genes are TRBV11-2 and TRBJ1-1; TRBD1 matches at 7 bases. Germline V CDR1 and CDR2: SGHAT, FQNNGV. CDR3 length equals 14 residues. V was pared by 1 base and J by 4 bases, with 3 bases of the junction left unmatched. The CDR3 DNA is TGTGCCAGCAGCTTAGGTCGACAGGGCACTGAAGCTTTCTTT. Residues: CASSLGRQGTEAFF.

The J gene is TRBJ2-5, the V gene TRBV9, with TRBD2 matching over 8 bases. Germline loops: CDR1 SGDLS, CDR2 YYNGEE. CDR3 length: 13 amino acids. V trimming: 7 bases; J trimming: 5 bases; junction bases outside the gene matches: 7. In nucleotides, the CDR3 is TGTGCCAGCGCGCGGGGGGAAGGGGAGACCCAGTACTTC. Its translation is CASARGEGETQYF.

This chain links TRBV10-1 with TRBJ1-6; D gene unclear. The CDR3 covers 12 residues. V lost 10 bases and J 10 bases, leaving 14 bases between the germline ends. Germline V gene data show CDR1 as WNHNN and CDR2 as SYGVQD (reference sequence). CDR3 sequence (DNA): TGCGCCATCCTGCGGCCGACGTCACCCCTCCACTTT. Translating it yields CAILRPTSPLHF.

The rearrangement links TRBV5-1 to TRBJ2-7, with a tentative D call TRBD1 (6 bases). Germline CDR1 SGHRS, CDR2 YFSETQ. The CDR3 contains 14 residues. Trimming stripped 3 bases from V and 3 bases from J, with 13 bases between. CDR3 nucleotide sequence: TGCGCCAGCAGCTCGACAGGAGTCTTCTACGAGCAGTACTTC. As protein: CASSSTGVFYEQYF. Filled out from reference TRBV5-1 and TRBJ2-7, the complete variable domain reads KAGVTQTPRYLIKTRGQQVTLSCSPISGHRSVSWYQQTPGQGLQFLFEYFSETQRNKGNFPGRFSGRQFSNSRSEMNVSTLELGDSALYLCASSSTGVFYEQYFGPGTRLTVT.

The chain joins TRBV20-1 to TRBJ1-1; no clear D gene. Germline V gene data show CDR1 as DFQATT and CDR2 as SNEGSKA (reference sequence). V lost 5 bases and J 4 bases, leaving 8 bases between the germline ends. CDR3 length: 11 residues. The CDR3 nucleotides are TGCAGTGCTCCCTCTGTCACTGAAGCTTTCTTT. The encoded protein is CSAPSVTEAFF.

The CDR3 loop reads CASSGQGSSYNEQFF. The DNA of the CDR3 is TGTGCCAGTAGTGGACAGGGAAGCTCCTACAATGAGCAGTTCTTC. This chain connects TRBV19 to TRBJ2-1; 8 nucleotides agree with TRBD1. Trimming took 5 bases from V and 0 from J; bases not matched to a gene: 3. The CDR3 is 15 amino acids. CDR1 LNHDA and CDR2 SQIVND come from the germline V gene (reference sequence).